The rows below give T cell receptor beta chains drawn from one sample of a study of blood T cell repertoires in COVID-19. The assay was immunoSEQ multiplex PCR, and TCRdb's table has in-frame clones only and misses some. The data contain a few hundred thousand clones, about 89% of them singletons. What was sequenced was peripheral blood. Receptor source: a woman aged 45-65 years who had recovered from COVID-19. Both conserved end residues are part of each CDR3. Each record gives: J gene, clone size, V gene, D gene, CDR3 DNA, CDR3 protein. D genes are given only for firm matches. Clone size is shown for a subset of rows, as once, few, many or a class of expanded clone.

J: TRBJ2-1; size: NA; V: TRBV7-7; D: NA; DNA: TGTGCCAGCAGCTTAGATCGTGGCGGGGAGCAGTTCTTC; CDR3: CASSLDRGGEQFF
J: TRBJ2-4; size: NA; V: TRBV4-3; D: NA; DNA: TGCGCCAGCAGCCAAGATGGCCCAGGGGGGACCAAAAACATTCAGTACTTC; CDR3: CASSQDGPGGTKNIQYF
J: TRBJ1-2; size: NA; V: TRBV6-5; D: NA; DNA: TGTGCCAGCAGACAGATTAACTATGGCTACACCTTC; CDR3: CASRQINYGYTF
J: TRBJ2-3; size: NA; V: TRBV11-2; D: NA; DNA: TGTGCCAGCAGCCCCCTAAAGGAGGGGGATACGCAGTATTTT; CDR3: CASSPLKEGDTQYF
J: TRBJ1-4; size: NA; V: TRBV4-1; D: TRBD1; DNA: TGCGCCAGCAGCCCCGGACAGGGAGATGAAAAACTGTTTTTT; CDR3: CASSPGQGDEKLFF
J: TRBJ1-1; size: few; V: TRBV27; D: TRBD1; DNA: TGTGCCAGCAGTAGCGACAGGGGGCCTACAATGAACACTGAAGCTTTCTTT; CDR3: CASSSDRGPTMNTEAFF
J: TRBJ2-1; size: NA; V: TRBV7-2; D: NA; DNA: TGTGCCAGCAGCTTGACTAATTACAATGAGCAGTTCTTC; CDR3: CASSLTNYNEQFF
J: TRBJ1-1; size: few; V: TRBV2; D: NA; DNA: TGTGCCAGCAGTGGGTTCAACATGAACACTGAAGCTTTCTTT; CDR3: CASSGFNMNTEAFF
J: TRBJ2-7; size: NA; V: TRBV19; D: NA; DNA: TGTGCCAGTGCCCCCATCGATGGGAGCTCCTACGAGCAGTACTTC; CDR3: CASAPIDGSSYEQYF
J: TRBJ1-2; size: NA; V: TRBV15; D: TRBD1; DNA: TGTGCCACCAGCAGAGATCGGGGACAGGGCCCATATGGCTACACCTTC; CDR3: CATSRDRGQGPYGYTF
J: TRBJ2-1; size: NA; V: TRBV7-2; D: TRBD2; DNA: TGTGCCAGCAGCCCGGTGGGGGGGACCAATGAGCAGTTCTTC; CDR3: CASSPVGGTNEQFF
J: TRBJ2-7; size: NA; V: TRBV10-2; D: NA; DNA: TGCGCCAGCACCGCAGTTACCTACGAGCAGTACTTC; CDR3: CASTAVTYEQYF
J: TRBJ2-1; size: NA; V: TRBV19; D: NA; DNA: TGTGCCAGTACCTTTAGCGGTTTTAGCTCCTACAATGAGCAGTTCTTC; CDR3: CASTFSGFSSYNEQFF
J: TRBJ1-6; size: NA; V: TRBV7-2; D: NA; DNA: TGTGCCAGCAGCTTAGTTTTTCAGGGAAGCTCCTATAATTCACCCCTCCACTTT; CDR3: CASSLVFQGSSYNSPLHF
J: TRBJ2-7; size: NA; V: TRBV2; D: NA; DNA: TGTGCCAGCAGGGAGGGACCGAATATCGGGATATACGAGCAGTACTTC; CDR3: CASREGPNIGIYEQYF
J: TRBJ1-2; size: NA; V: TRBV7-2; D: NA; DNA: TGTGCCAGCAGCTTAGCATGGCCAGACTATGGCTACACCTTC; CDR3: CASSLAWPDYGYTF
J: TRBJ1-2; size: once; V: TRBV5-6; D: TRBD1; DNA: TGTGCCAGCAGCCCGGACAGGGGTTACTATGGCTACACCTTC; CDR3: CASSPDRGYYGYTF
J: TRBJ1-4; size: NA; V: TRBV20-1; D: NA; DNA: TGCAGTGCTAGTCGGGGGAATCTTAATGAAAAACTGTTTTTT; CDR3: CSASRGNLNEKLFF
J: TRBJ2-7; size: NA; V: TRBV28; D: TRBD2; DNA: TGTGCCAGCAGTTTACTAGCGGGAAGGTCCTACGAGCAGTACTTC; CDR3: CASSLLAGRSYEQYF
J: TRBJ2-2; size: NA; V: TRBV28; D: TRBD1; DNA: TGTGCCAGCAGTACAATAGGGACAGGGCGAACCGGGGCCGGGGAGCTGTTTTTT; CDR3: CASSTIGTGRTGAGELFF
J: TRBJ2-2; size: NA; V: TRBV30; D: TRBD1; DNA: TGTGCCTGGAGTGTACAAGCCACAGGGGCCGGGGAGCTGTTTTTT; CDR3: CAWSVQATGAGELFF
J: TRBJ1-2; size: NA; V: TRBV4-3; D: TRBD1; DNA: TGCGCCAGCAGCCAAGTGACAGGGGAGTATGGCTACACCTTC; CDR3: CASSQVTGEYGYTF
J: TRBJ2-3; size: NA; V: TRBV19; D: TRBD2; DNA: TGTGCCAGTAGTCCCCGACTAGCTGAGACAGATACGCAGTATTTT; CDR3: CASSPRLAETDTQYF
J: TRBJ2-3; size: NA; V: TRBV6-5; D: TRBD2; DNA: TGTGCCAGCAGTCCAGGGACTAGCGGGAGGGCCCAAGTGTATTTT; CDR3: CASSPGTSGRAQVYF
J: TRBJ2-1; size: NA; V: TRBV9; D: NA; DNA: TGTGCCAGCTCCCACGCAGAGGGACTGACGTTCTTC; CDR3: CASSHAEGLTFF
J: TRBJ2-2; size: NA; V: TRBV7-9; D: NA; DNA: TGTGCCGGCCCTAACACCGGGGAGCTGTTTTTT; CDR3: CAGPNTGELFF
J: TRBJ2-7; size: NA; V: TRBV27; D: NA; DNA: TGTGCCAGCAGTTTATCGGTCCCTGGCCCCTACGAGCAGTACTTC; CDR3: CASSLSVPGPYEQYF
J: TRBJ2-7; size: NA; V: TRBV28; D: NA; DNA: TGTGCCAGCAGTTTCACGGGGTTCTACGAGCAGTACTTC; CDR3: CASSFTGFYEQYF
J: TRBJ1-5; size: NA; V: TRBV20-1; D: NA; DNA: TGCAGTGCTAGTTCCCCAGGGTGGGTTAGGGATCAGCCCCAGCATTTT; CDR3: CSASSPGWVRDQPQHF
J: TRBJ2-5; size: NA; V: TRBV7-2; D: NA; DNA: TGTGCCAGCAGCTTTACGGGGAGGCGCGGCGGGGAGACCCAGTACTTC; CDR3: CASSFTGRRGGETQYF
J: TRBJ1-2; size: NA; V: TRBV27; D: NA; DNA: TGTGCCAGCAGTCCACTCGGACAGTTTTATGGCTACACCTTC; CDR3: CASSPLGQFYGYTF
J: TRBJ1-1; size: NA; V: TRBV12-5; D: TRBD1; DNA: TGTGCTAGTGGTTTGCCGGGACAGGGACGGGGCACTGAAGCTTTCTTT; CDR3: CASGLPGQGRGTEAFF
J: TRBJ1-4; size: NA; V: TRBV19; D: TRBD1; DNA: TGTGCCAGTAGTACTACCGGGACAGGGGGAGAAAAACTGTTTTTT; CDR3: CASSTTGTGGEKLFF
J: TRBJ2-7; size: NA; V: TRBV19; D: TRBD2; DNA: TGTGCCAGTAGTCCCCCTAGCGGGCCTGACTACGAGCAGTACTTC; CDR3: CASSPPSGPDYEQYF
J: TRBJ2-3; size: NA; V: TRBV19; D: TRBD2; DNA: TGTGCCAGTAGTTCCAGACTAGCGGACGGCACAGATACGCAGTATTTT; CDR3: CASSSRLADGTDTQYF
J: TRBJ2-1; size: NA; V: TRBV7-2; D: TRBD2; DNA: TGTGCCAGCAGCTACGCCGGGACTAGCGGGGTCAATGAGCAGTTCTTC; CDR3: CASSYAGTSGVNEQFF
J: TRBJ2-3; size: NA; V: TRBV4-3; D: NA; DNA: TGCGCCAGCAGCCAAGGAGGGACTTCCACAGATACGCAGTATTTT; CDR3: CASSQGGTSTDTQYF
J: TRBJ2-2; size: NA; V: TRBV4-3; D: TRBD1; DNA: TGCGCCAGCAGCCAGAACAGGGGGACCGGGGAGCTGTTTTTT; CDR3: CASSQNRGTGELFF
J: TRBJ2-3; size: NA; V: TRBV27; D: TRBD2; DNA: TGTGCCAGCAGTCCCCGGGTAGCGGGAAGGTTTTGGGTCCTTACGCAGTATTTT; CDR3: CASSPRVAGRFWVLTQYF
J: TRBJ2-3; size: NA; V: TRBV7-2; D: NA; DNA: TGTGCCAGCAGCTTAAAGGCAGGATTCATAGATACGCAGTATTTT; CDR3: CASSLKAGFIDTQYF
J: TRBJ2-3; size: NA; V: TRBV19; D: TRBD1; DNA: TGTGCCAGTACAAAACGACGGGGCAGGGGGACAGATACGCAGTATTTT; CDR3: CASTKRRGRGTDTQYF
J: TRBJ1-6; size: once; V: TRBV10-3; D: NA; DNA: TGTGCCATCAGGGTCGGGACTAATGATAATTCACCCCTCCACTTT; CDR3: CAIRVGTNDNSPLHF
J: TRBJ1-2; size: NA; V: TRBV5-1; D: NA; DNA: TGCGCCAGCAGGCTTGGCTGGGAGGGAGGCTACACCTTC; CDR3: CASRLGWEGGYTF
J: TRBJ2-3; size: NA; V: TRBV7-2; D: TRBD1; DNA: TGTGCCAGCAGCCCGCGGACAGGGTTAGATTACACAGATACGCAGTATTTT; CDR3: CASSPRTGLDYTDTQYF
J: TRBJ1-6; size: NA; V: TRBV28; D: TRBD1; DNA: TGTGCCACCTCCTCCCCGCGGACAGGCGGAGATAATTCACCCCTCCACTTT; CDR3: CATSSPRTGGDNSPLHF
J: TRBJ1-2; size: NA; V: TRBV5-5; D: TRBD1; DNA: TGTGCCAGCAGCTGGGCCGACAGGGTGGATGGCTACACCTTC; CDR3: CASSWADRVDGYTF
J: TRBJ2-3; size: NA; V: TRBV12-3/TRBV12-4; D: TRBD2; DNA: TGTGCCAGCAGGCTAGCGGGGGGTAATACGCAGTATTTT; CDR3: CASRLAGGNTQYF
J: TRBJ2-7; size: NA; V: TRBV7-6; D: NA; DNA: TGTGCCAGCAGCTTAGGCTCCCGCCAGGGGCGGTACGAGCAGTACTTC; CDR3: CASSLGSRQGRYEQYF
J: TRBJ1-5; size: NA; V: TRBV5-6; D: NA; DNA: TGTGCCAGCAGCCGTTCGTCGGGAAGCAATCAGCCCCAGCATTTT; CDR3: CASSRSSGSNQPQHF
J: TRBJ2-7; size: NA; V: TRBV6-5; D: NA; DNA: TGTGCCAGCAGTTACGGGGGGTCCTACGAGCAGTACTTC; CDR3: CASSYGGSYEQYF
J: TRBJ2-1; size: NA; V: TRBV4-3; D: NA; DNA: TGCGCCAGCAGCCTGATCGGGGAAAATGAGCAGTTCTTC; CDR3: CASSLIGENEQFF
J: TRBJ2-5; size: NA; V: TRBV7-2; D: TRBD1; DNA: TGTGCCAGCAGCTGGGGACAGGGACCCCGGGAGACCCAGTACTTC; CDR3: CASSWGQGPRETQYF
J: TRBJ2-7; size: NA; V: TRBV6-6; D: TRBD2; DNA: TGTGCCAGCAGTTACGGAGCGGGAGGATCCTACGAGCAGTACTTC; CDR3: CASSYGAGGSYEQYF
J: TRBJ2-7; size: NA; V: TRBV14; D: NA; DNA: TGTGCCAGCAGCCAATCCAGGATGTCCTACGAGCAGTACTTC; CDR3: CASSQSRMSYEQYF